A selection of T cell receptor beta chains follows, all from one sample in a study of blood T cell repertoires in COVID-19. Produced via immunoSEQ multiplex PCR; TCRdb's table is partial and in-frame only. The repertoire consists of roughly 250,000 clones, with about 88% occurring once and the leading ten covering about 4%. Sequenced sample: peripheral blood. These receptors were taken from a man aged 55 to 70 who had recovered from COVID-19. The CDR3 runs from the conserved cysteine through the conserved F or W. Fields, in order: V gene, J gene, D gene, clone size, CDR3 protein, CDR3 DNA. D genes are given only for firm matches. The size entry is marked missing in some rows and otherwise reads once, few, many or a size class.

v_call: TRBV4-1; j_call: TRBJ2-4; d_call: .; clone_size: .; cdr3_aa: CASSQDQAKNIQYF; cdr3_nt: TGCGCCAGCAGCCAAGACCAGGCCAAAAACATTCAGTACTTC
v_call: TRBV4-1; j_call: TRBJ1-2; d_call: .; clone_size: .; cdr3_aa: CASSQEPSYGYTF; cdr3_nt: TGCGCCAGCAGCCAAGAGCCTAGCTATGGCTACACCTTC
v_call: TRBV15; j_call: TRBJ2-7; d_call: .; clone_size: .; cdr3_aa: CATSRLQDSYEQYF; cdr3_nt: TGTGCCACCAGCAGGCTGCAGGATTCCTACGAGCAGTACTTC
v_call: TRBV6-4; j_call: TRBJ2-1; d_call: TRBD2; clone_size: .; cdr3_aa: CASSGLAGGEQFF; cdr3_nt: TGTGCCAGCAGTGGACTAGCGGGGGGTGAGCAGTTCTTC
v_call: TRBV5-5; j_call: TRBJ2-1; d_call: TRBD2; clone_size: .; cdr3_aa: CASKRGVDNEQFF; cdr3_nt: TGTGCCAGCAAACGGGGGGTAGACAATGAGCAGTTCTTC
v_call: TRBV11-2; j_call: TRBJ1-4; d_call: TRBD1; clone_size: .; cdr3_aa: CASSSRDRGRRSEKLFF; cdr3_nt: TGTGCCAGCAGCAGCCGGGACAGGGGGCGGCGGAGTGAAAAACTGTTTTTT
v_call: TRBV7-3; j_call: TRBJ2-7; d_call: .; clone_size: .; cdr3_aa: CASSPQGFSYEQYF; cdr3_nt: TGTGCCAGCAGTCCACAGGGATTCTCCTACGAGCAGTACTTC
v_call: TRBV10-3; j_call: TRBJ1-4; d_call: .; clone_size: .; cdr3_aa: CAIKPGQGYEKLFF; cdr3_nt: TGTGCCATCAAGCCAGGGCAGGGTTATGAAAAACTGTTTTTT
v_call: TRBV24-1; j_call: TRBJ1-5; d_call: .; clone_size: .; cdr3_aa: CATSLTGPSNQPQHF; cdr3_nt: TGTGCCACCAGTCTGACAGGCCCGAGCAATCAGCCCCAGCATTTT
v_call: TRBV2; j_call: TRBJ2-2; d_call: .; clone_size: once; cdr3_aa: CALQGTYTGELFF; cdr3_nt: TGTGCCCTGCAGGGGACATACACCGGGGAGCTGTTTTTT
v_call: TRBV29-1; j_call: TRBJ2-7; d_call: .; clone_size: .; cdr3_aa: CSVESPVGPYEQYF; cdr3_nt: TGCAGCGTTGAAAGTCCAGTTGGCCCCTACGAGCAGTACTTC
v_call: TRBV15; j_call: TRBJ1-4; d_call: TRBD1; clone_size: .; cdr3_aa: CATRQGYREKLFF; cdr3_nt: TGTGCCACCCGACAGGGGTATCGTGAAAAACTGTTTTTT
v_call: TRBV10-1; j_call: TRBJ2-3; d_call: .; clone_size: .; cdr3_aa: CASSDDRVHDTQYF; cdr3_nt: TGCGCCAGCAGCGACGACCGGGTTCACGATACGCAGTATTTT
v_call: TRBV6-2/TRBV6-3; j_call: TRBJ2-3; d_call: .; clone_size: .; cdr3_aa: CASSYSTPSYTDTQYF; cdr3_nt: TGTGCCAGCAGTTACTCGACACCCTCTTACACAGATACGCAGTATTTT
v_call: TRBV5-4; j_call: TRBJ2-7; d_call: TRBD1; clone_size: .; cdr3_aa: CASSLIGTENTKQYF; cdr3_nt: TGTGCCAGCAGCTTGATAGGGACAGAAAATACGAAGCAGTACTTC
v_call: TRBV30; j_call: TRBJ1-1; d_call: .; clone_size: .; cdr3_aa: CAWSGSSVAEAFF; cdr3_nt: TGTGCCTGGAGTGGATCTTCAGTGGCTGAAGCTTTCTTT
v_call: TRBV6-5; j_call: TRBJ2-6; d_call: .; clone_size: .; cdr3_aa: CASSPQGANVLTF; cdr3_nt: TGTGCCAGCAGCCCACAGGGGGCCAACGTCCTGACTTTC
v_call: TRBV7-3; j_call: TRBJ2-1; d_call: TRBD2; clone_size: .; cdr3_aa: CASSSPAGNEQFF; cdr3_nt: TGTGCCAGCAGCTCCCCAGCGGGAAATGAGCAGTTCTTC
v_call: TRBV4-1; j_call: TRBJ1-2; d_call: .; clone_size: .; cdr3_aa: CASSQPPGFSGYTF; cdr3_nt: TGCGCCAGCAGCCAACCGCCAGGGTTCTCTGGCTACACCTTC
v_call: TRBV7-6; j_call: TRBJ1-1; d_call: TRBD1; clone_size: .; cdr3_aa: CASSRLTGGTEAFF; cdr3_nt: TGTGCCAGCAGCCGATTGACAGGGGGCACTGAAGCTTTCTTT
v_call: TRBV19; j_call: TRBJ2-1; d_call: .; clone_size: .; cdr3_aa: CASSIFGFDEQFF; cdr3_nt: TGTGCCAGTAGTATTTTCGGGTTCGATGAGCAGTTCTTC
v_call: TRBV5-5; j_call: TRBJ2-2; d_call: TRBD2; clone_size: .; cdr3_aa: CASKEIAGGTTGELFF; cdr3_nt: TGTGCCAGCAAGGAGATAGCGGGGGGAACCACCGGGGAGCTGTTTTTT
v_call: TRBV15; j_call: TRBJ1-2; d_call: TRBD1; clone_size: .; cdr3_aa: CATSKNSGGYGYTF; cdr3_nt: TGTGCCACCAGCAAGAACTCAGGGGGCTATGGCTACACCTTC
v_call: TRBV13; j_call: TRBJ2-3; d_call: .; clone_size: .; cdr3_aa: CASSPRGRTDTQYF; cdr3_nt: TGTGCCAGCAGCCCCAGGGGCCGCACAGATACGCAGTATTTT
v_call: TRBV5-1; j_call: TRBJ1-5; d_call: .; clone_size: few; cdr3_aa: CASSLVADQPQHF; cdr3_nt: TGCGCCAGCAGCTTGGTGGCAGATCAGCCCCAGCATTTT
v_call: TRBV6-4; j_call: TRBJ2-7; d_call: .; clone_size: .; cdr3_aa: CASSAPDNYEQYF; cdr3_nt: TGTGCCAGCAGCGCTCCAGACAACTACGAGCAGTACTTC
v_call: TRBV5-4; j_call: TRBJ2-5; d_call: .; clone_size: once; cdr3_aa: CASSAFEAQETQYF; cdr3_nt: TGTGCCAGCAGCGCTTTCGAGGCCCAAGAGACCCAGTACTTC
v_call: TRBV29-1; j_call: TRBJ2-2; d_call: .; clone_size: .; cdr3_aa: CSGGARTGELFF; cdr3_nt: TGCAGCGGAGGAGCGCGCACCGGGGAGCTGTTTTTT
v_call: TRBV5-5; j_call: TRBJ2-1; d_call: .; clone_size: .; cdr3_aa: CASSLDLRGSYNEQFF; cdr3_nt: TGTGCCAGCAGCTTGGATCTCAGGGGCTCCTACAATGAGCAGTTCTTC
v_call: TRBV24-1; j_call: TRBJ2-1; d_call: .; clone_size: .; cdr3_aa: CATSDAGIGGEDEQFF; cdr3_nt: TGTGCCACCAGTGATGCCGGAATAGGGGGAGAAGATGAGCAGTTCTTC
v_call: TRBV7-9; j_call: TRBJ1-4; d_call: .; clone_size: .; cdr3_aa: CASRMSGANEKLFF; cdr3_nt: TGTGCCAGCAGAATGTCAGGGGCTAATGAAAAACTGTTTTTT
v_call: TRBV19; j_call: TRBJ1-5; d_call: .; clone_size: .; cdr3_aa: CASSSSGNQPQHF; cdr3_nt: TGTGCCAGTAGTTCCTCAGGGAATCAGCCCCAGCATTTT
v_call: TRBV19; j_call: TRBJ1-1; d_call: TRBD1; clone_size: .; cdr3_aa: CASRNKDRQGMNTEAFF; cdr3_nt: TGTGCCAGTAGAAATAAAGACCGACAGGGGATGAACACTGAAGCTTTCTTT
v_call: TRBV5-1; j_call: TRBJ1-1; d_call: TRBD1; clone_size: .; cdr3_aa: CASSTWTGANTEAFF; cdr3_nt: TGCGCCAGCAGCACCTGGACAGGGGCGAACACTGAAGCTTTCTTT
v_call: TRBV19; j_call: TRBJ1-5; d_call: TRBD1; clone_size: .; cdr3_aa: CASSPSDRGRGQPQHF; cdr3_nt: TGTGCCAGTAGTCCCTCGGACAGGGGGCGCGGTCAGCCCCAGCATTTT
v_call: TRBV6-5; j_call: TRBJ1-2; d_call: .; clone_size: .; cdr3_aa: CASSKAGANNYGYTF; cdr3_nt: TGTGCCAGCAGTAAGGCCGGAGCTAATAACTATGGCTACACCTTC
v_call: TRBV18; j_call: TRBJ1-1; d_call: TRBD1; clone_size: .; cdr3_aa: CASSLTGLNTEAFF; cdr3_nt: TGTGCCAGCTCACTGACAGGGCTGAACACTGAAGCTTTCTTT
v_call: TRBV6-5; j_call: TRBJ2-5; d_call: .; clone_size: .; cdr3_aa: CASSPRDSTQETQYF; cdr3_nt: TGTGCCAGCAGTCCGCGGGACAGTACCCAAGAGACCCAGTACTTC
v_call: TRBV6-6; j_call: TRBJ2-7; d_call: .; clone_size: .; cdr3_aa: CASSYSGGVSSYEQYF; cdr3_nt: TGTGCCAGCAGTTACTCGGGCGGGGTAAGCTCCTACGAGCAGTACTTC
v_call: TRBV7-6; j_call: TRBJ1-1; d_call: TRBD1; clone_size: .; cdr3_aa: CASSLVPTGGENEAFF; cdr3_nt: TGTGCCAGCAGCTTAGTTCCGACAGGGGGCGAAAATGAAGCTTTCTTT
v_call: TRBV7-2; j_call: TRBJ2-5; d_call: TRBD2; clone_size: once; cdr3_aa: CASSLSASGGPQETQYF; cdr3_nt: TGTGCCAGCAGCTTATCGGCTAGCGGGGGACCCCAAGAGACCCAGTACTTC
v_call: TRBV7-8; j_call: TRBJ1-1; d_call: TRBD1; clone_size: .; cdr3_aa: CASSAPGGPNTEAFF; cdr3_nt: TGTGCCAGCAGCGCCCCAGGGGGCCCGAACACTGAAGCTTTCTTT
v_call: TRBV5-1; j_call: TRBJ2-5; d_call: TRBD2; clone_size: .; cdr3_aa: CASSSGTSETQYF; cdr3_nt: TGCGCCAGCAGCTCAGGGACTAGCGAGACCCAGTACTTC
v_call: TRBV2; j_call: TRBJ2-5; d_call: TRBD2; clone_size: .; cdr3_aa: CASSPQVGAGGWQETQYF; cdr3_nt: TGTGCCAGCAGTCCCCAGGTGGGAGCGGGGGGGTGGCAAGAGACCCAGTACTTC